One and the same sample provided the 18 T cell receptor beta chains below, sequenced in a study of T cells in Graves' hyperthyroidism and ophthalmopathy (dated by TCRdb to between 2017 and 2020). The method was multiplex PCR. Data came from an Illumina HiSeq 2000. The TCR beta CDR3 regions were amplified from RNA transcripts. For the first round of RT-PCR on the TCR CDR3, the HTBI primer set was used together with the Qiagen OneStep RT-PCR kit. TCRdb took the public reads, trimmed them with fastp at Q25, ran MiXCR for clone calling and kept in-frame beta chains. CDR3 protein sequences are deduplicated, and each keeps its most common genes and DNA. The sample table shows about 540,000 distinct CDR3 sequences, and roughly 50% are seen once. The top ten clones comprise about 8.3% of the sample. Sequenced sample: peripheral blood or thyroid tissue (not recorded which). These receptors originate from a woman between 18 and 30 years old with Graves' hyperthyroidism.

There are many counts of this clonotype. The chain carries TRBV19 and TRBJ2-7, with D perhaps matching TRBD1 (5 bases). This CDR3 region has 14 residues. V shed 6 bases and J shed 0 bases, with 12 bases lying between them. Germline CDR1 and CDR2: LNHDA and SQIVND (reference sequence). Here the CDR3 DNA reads TGTGCCAGTAGGGAGACAGCCACCTCCTACGAGCAGTACTTC. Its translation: CASRETATSYEQYF. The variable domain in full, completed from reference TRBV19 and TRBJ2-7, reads DGGITQSPKYLFRKEGQNVTLSCEQNLNHDAMYWYRQDPGQGLRLIYYSQIVNDFQKGDIAEGYSVSREKKESFPLTVTSAQKNPTAFYLCASRETATSYEQYFGPGTRLTVT.

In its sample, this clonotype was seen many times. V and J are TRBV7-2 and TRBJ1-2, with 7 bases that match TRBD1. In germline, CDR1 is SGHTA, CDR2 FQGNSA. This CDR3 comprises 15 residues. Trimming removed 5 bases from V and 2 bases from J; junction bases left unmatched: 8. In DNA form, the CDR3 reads TGTGCCAGCAGCGATACAGGGGTTCGAAACTATGGCTACACCTTC. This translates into CASSDTGVRNYGYTF.

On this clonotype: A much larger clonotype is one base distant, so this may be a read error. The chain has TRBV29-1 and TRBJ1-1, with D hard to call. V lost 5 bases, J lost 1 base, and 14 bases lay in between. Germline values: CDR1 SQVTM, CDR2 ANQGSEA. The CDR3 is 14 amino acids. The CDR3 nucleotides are TGCAGCGTTTCCACAGCAACGTGGAACACTGAAGCTTTCTTT. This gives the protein CSVSTATWNTEAFF.

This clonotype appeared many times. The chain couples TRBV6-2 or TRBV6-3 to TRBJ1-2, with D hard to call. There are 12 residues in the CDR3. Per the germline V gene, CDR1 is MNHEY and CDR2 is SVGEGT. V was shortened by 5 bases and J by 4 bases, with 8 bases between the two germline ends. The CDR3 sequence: CASSTTTYGYTF. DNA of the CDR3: TGTGCCAGCAGTACAACCACCTATGGCTACACCTTC.

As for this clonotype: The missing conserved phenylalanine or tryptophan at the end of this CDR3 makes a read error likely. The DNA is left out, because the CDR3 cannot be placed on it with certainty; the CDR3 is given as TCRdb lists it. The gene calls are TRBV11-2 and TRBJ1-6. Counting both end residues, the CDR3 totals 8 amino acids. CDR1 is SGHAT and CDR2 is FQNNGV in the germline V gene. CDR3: CASSPRHY.

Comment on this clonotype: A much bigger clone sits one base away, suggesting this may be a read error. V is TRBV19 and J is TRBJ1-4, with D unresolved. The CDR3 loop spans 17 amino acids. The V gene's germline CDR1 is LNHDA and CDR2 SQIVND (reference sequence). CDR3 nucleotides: TGTGCCAGTAGCACCCCGTGGACGGCGGCAACTAGTGAAAAACTGTTTTTT. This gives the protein CASSTPWTAATSEKLFF.

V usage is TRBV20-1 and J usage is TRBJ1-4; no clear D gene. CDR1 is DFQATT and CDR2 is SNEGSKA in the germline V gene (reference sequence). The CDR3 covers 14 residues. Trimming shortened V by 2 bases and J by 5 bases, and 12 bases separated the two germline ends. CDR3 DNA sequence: TGCAGTGCTAGATTGGGGATCTACAATGAAAAACTGTTTTTT. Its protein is CSARLGIYNEKLFF.

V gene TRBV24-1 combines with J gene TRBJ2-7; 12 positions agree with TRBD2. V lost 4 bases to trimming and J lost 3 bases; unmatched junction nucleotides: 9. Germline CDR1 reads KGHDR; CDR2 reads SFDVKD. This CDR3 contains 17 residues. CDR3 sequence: CATSESVGLAGHYEQYF. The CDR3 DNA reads TGTGCCACCAGTGAGTCAGTTGGACTAGCGGGGCACTACGAGCAGTACTTC.

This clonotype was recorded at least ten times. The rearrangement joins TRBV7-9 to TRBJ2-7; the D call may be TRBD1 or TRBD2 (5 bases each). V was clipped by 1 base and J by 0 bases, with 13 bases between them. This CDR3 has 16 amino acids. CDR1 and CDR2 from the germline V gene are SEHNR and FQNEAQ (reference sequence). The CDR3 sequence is CASSLVGTHSSYEQYF. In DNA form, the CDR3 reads TGTGCCAGCAGCTTAGTAGGGACCCACAGCTCCTACGAGCAGTACTTC.

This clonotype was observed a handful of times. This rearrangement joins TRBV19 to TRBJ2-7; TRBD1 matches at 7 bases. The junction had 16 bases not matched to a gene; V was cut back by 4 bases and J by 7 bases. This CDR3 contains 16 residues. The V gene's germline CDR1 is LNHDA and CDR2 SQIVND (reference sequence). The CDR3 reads CASSKGGEQGTGEQYF. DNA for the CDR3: TGTGCCAGTAGTAAAGGAGGTGAACAGGGGACGGGGGAGCAGTACTTC.

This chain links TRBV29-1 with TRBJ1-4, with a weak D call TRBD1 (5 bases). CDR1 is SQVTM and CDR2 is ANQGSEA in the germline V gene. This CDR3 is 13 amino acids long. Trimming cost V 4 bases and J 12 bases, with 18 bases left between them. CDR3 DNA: TGCAGCGTTGGAGCGGGGGAATCAAATGAACTGTTTTTT. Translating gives CSVGAGESNELFF.

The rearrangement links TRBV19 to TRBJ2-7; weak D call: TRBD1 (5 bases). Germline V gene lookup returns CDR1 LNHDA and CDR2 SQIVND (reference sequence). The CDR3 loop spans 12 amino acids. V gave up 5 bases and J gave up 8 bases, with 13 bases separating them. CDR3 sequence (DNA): TGTGCCAGTAGTCCAGGGAACGGGCAGCAGTACTTC. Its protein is CASSPGNGQQYF.

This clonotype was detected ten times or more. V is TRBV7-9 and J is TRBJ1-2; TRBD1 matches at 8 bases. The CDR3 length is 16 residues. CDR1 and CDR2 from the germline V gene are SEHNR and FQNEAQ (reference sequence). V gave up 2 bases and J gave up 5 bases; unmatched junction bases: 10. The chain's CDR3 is CASSLIAGGDEYGYTF. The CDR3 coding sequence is TGTGCCAGCAGCTTAATCGCAGGGGGCGATGAGTATGGCTACACCTTC.

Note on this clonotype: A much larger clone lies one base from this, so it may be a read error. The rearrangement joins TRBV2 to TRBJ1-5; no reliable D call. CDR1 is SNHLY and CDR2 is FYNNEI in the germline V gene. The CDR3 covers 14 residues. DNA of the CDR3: TGTGCCAGCAGTAGTCGATCCGCGGGTCAGTCCCAGCATTTT. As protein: CASSSRSAGQSQHF.

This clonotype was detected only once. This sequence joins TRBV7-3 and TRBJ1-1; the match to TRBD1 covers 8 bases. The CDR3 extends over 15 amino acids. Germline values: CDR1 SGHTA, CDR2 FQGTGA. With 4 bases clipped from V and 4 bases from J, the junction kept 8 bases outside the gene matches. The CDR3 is CASSSTGAGRTEAFF. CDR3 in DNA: TGTGCCAGCAGCTCGACAGGGGCAGGTCGCACTGAAGCTTTCTTT.

The CDR3 bases are TGCGCCAGCAGCTTGTACCCGGACAATGAGCAGTTCTTC. Translated, it gives CASSLYPDNEQFF. The V call is TRBV5-1, the J call TRBJ2-7; D is uncertain. The J call may be incorrect, as the DNA end agrees better with TRBJ2-1. The germline CDR1 and CDR2 sequences are SGHRS and YFSETQ. The CDR3 has 13 amino acids.

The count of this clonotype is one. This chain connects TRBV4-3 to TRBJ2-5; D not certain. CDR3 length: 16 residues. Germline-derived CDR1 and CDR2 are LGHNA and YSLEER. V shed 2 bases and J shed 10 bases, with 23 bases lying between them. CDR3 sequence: CASSQSTGSLITGQYF. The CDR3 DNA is TGCGCCAGCAGCCAATCTACGGGCTCCCTTATTACGGGCCAGTACTTC.

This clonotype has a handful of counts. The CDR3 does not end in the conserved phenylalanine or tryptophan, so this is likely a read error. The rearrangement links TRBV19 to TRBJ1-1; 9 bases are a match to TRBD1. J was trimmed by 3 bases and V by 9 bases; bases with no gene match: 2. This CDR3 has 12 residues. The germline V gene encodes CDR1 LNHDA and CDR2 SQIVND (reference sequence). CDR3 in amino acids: CASRTGDTEAFL. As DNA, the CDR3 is TGTGCCAGCCGGACAGGGGACACTGAAGCTTTCCTT.